This T cell receptor beta chain was profiled in a study of blood T cell repertoires in COVID-19. Libraries were prepared by immunoSEQ multiplex PCR; TCRdb keeps only in-frame clonotypes and omits some of them. The data show under 250,000 clones, 70% to 90% seen once. Germline V CDR1 and CDR2: KGHSH, LQKENI. The CDR3 length is 15 residues. Deletions cut 0 bases from V and 3 bases from J, with 11 bases between. Seattle's cohort entered during active infection and was followed longitudinally. This chain links TRBV18 with TRBJ1-1; D gene ambiguous. The receptor's source is an older woman with COVID-19, enrolled during active disease. The specimen was peripheral blood. CDR3 in DNA: TGTGCCAGCTCACCACCCTCCCGAAGAGACACTGAAGCTTTCTTT. This gives the protein CASSPPSRRDTEAFF.